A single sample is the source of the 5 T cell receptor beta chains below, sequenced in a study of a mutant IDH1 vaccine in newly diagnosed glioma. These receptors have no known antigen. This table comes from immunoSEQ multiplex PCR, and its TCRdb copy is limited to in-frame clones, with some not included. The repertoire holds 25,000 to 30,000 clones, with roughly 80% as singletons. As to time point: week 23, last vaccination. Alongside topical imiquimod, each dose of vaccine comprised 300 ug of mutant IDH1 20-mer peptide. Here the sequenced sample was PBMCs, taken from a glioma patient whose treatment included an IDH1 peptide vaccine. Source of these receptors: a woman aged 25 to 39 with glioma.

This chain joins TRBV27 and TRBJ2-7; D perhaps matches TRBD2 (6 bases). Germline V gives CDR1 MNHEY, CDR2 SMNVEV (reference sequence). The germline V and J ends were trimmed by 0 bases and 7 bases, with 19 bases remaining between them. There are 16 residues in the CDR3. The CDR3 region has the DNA TGTGCCAGCAGTTTATCGTGGGATGGGGGGATGGGGGAGCAGTACTTC. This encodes CASSLSWDGGMGEQYF.

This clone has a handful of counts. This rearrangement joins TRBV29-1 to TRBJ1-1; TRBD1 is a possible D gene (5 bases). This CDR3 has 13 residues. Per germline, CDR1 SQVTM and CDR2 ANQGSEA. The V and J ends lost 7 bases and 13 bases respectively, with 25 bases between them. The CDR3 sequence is CSAIPPGTKRGFF. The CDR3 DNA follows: TGCAGCGCTATACCTCCCGGGACCAAGAGAGGTTTCTTT.

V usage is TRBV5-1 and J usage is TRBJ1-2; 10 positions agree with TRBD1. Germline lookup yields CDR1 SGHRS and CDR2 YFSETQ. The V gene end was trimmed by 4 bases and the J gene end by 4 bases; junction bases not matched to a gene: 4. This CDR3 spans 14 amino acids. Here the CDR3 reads CASSRGDRGYGYTF. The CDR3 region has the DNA TGCGCCAGCAGCCGGGGGGACAGGGGCTATGGCTACACCTTC.

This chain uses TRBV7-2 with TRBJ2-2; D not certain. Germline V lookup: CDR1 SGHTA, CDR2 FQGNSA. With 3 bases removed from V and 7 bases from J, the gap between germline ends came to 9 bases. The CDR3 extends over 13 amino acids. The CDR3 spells CASSFLGNGELFF. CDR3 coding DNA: TGTGCCAGCAGCTTTCTAGGGAACGGGGAGCTGTTTTTT.

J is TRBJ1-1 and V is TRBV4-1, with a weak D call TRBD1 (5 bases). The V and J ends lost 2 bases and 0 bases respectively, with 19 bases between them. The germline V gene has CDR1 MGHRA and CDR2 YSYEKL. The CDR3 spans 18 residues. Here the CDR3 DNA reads TGCGCCAGCAGCCAACCCCGGTACAGGAAGGTCATGAACACTGAAGCTTTCTTT. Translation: CASSQPRYRKVMNTEAFF.